The 17 T cell receptor beta chains below come from one sample, sequenced in a study of cytomegalovirus exposure and HLA in healthy donors. Use of 60 Vbeta and 13 Jbeta primers characterized the PCR. The protocol was immunoSEQ multiplex PCR, while the TCRdb copy is restricted to in-frame clones and leaves out a portion. The sample lists around 150,000 clones; about 79% were seen once. The sequenced material came from PBMCs. These receptors came from a woman aged 45-60 years in good health and CMV-seropositive.

The chain has TRBV5-4 and TRBJ2-7, with TRBD1 matching over 7 bases. With 6 bases clipped from V and 0 bases from J, the junction kept 6 bases outside the gene matches. The CDR3 is 14 residues long. From germline, CDR1 is SGHNT and CDR2 YYREEE (reference sequence). The CDR3 DNA reads as TGTGCCAGCACCCGGGACAGCAGCTCCTACGAGCAGTACTTC. Translation: CASTRDSSSYEQYF.

The J gene is TRBJ1-3, the V gene TRBV6-5; D not certain. CDR1 and CDR2 (germline): MNHEY, SVGAGI. The CDR3 has 16 residues. V lost 4 bases and J 0 bases, leaving 13 bases between the germline ends. The DNA of the CDR3 is TGTGCCAGCAGTTTAACCTCGCCGAGCTCTGGAAACACCATATATTTT. The encoded protein is CASSLTSPSSGNTIYF.

The J gene is TRBJ2-3, the V gene TRBV27, with 9 positions matching TRBD2. The CDR3 consists of 15 residues. Germline values: CDR1 MNHEY, CDR2 SMNVEV (reference sequence). V lost 5 bases to trimming and J lost 4 bases; unmatched junction nucleotides: 7. The CDR3 sequence: CASSSAGGPSDTQYF. CDR3 in DNA: TGTGCCAGCAGTAGCGCGGGGGGGCCTTCAGATACGCAGTATTTT.

The rearrangement uses TRBV20-1 and TRBJ1-2; D may be TRBD1 (5 bases). The CDR3 extends over 11 amino acids. Germline V CDR1 and CDR2: DFQATT, SNEGSKA (reference sequence). Between the trimmed V and J ends, which lost 6 bases and 7 bases, there was a span of 12 bases. The CDR3 loop reads CSATGTIGYTF. CDR3 in DNA: TGCAGTGCCACCGGGACTATTGGCTACACCTTC.

The chain employs TRBV19 and TRBJ1-6, with a weak D call TRBD1 (6 bases). CDR1 LNHDA and CDR2 SQIVND come from the germline V gene (reference sequence). The CDR3 has 16 residues. Between the trimmed V and J ends, which lost 3 bases and 5 bases, there was a span of 14 bases. CDR3 DNA: TGTGCCAGTAGTATGTCTGGGGGCCTGGATAATTCACCCCTCCACTTT. As protein: CASSMSGGLDNSPLHF.

The chain links TRBV5-5 to TRBJ2-7; TRBD2 aligns across 11 bases. Germline assignment: CDR1 SGHKS and CDR2 YYEKEE (reference sequence). The CDR3 runs to 19 residues. V trimming: 4 bases; J trimming: 5 bases; junction bases outside the gene matches: 20. CDR3 nucleotide sequence: TGTGCCAGCAGCCTAGCGACAGGGGCAGGGCTAGCGGGAGGTCACGAGCAGTACTTC. It yields the protein CASSLATGAGLAGGHEQYF.

For the CDR3, the DNA is TGTGCCAGCAGTTTTTACGGGAGCGCCGGAGATACGCAGTATTTT. It encodes CASSFYGSAGDTQYF. The V and J genes are TRBV28 and TRBJ2-3, with D possibly matching TRBD2 (6 bases). CDR1 and CDR2 from the germline V gene are MDHEN and SYDVKM. The CDR3 totals 15 residues. V was shortened by 3 bases and J by 5 bases, with 15 bases between the two germline ends.

Here the CDR3 reads CASSSRQGGYTF. The CDR3, as DNA: TGTGCCAGCAGTTCTCGACAGGGTGGCTACACCTTC. The chain joins TRBV27 to TRBJ1-2; 7 positions agree with TRBD1. The junction had 3 bases not matched to a gene; V was cut back by 4 bases and J by 7 bases. There are 12 residues in the CDR3. Germline CDR1 MNHEY, CDR2 SMNVEV (reference sequence).

This chain joins TRBV7-6 and TRBJ2-7; maybe TRBD2 (5 bases). The CDR3 runs 14 residues. Trimming left V 1 base short and J 6 bases short, with 13 bases between. In germline, CDR1 is SGHVS, CDR2 FNYEAQ. In DNA form, the CDR3 reads TGTGCCAGCAGCTTAGGAATTACGGCGGGCGAGCAGTACTTC. It codes for CASSLGITAGEQYF.

The chain carries TRBV7-2 and TRBJ2-7, with 8 bases aligning to TRBD2. Per the germline V gene, CDR1 is SGHTA and CDR2 is FQGNSA. The CDR3 spans 16 residues. V was pared by 2 bases and J by 6 bases, with 12 bases of the junction left unmatched. CDR3 protein: CASSLQRGPRGVEQYF. The CDR3 DNA sequence: TGTGCCAGCAGCTTACAGCGGGGGCCTCGGGGGGTCGAGCAGTACTTC.

This chain joins TRBV29-1 and TRBJ1-1; D ambiguous. The CDR3 is 14 residues long. V was shortened by 5 bases and J by 1 base, with 14 bases between the two germline ends. CDR1 is SQVTM, CDR2 ANQGSEA, per germline. DNA of the CDR3: TGCAGCGTTTATGCACAATATCAGAACACTGAAGCTTTCTTT. Residues: CSVYAQYQNTEAFF.

The V gene is TRBV6-6, the J gene TRBJ1-2, with TRBD1 as a possible D gene (5 bases). V was shortened by 4 bases and J by 4 bases, with 10 bases between the two germline ends. Germline V gene data show CDR1 as MNHNY and CDR2 as SVGAGI (reference sequence). The CDR3 extends over 13 amino acids. The CDR3 protein is CASSSREAYGYTF. The CDR3 DNA reads as TGTGCCAGCAGTTCCAGGGAAGCCTATGGCTACACCTTC.

The V gene is TRBV5-6, the J gene TRBJ2-3; maybe TRBD2 (5 bases). The CDR3 is 16 amino acids. Per germline, CDR1 SGHDT and CDR2 YYEEEE. V was clipped by 6 bases and J by 3 bases, with 20 bases between them. The CDR3 here is CASTTRERSLTDTQYF. The CDR3 DNA follows: TGTGCCAGCACAACGAGGGAGCGGAGCCTGACAGATACGCAGTATTTT.

The CDR3 DNA follows: TGTGCCAGCAGCGTATTACTAGCAACAGATACGCAGTATTTT. As protein: CASSVLLATDTQYF. V is TRBV9 and J is TRBJ2-3; perhaps TRBD2 as D (6 bases). CDR3 length equals 14 residues. V gave up 1 base and J gave up 3 bases, with 9 bases separating them. Germline CDR1 SGDLS, CDR2 YYNGEE. Full variable domain (outside the CDR3, taken from reference TRBV9 and TRBJ2-3): DSGVTQTPKHLITATGQRVTLRCSPRSGDLSVYWYQQSLDQGLQFLIQYYNGEERAKGNILERFSAQQFPDLHSELNLSSLELGDSALYFCASSVLLATDTQYFGPGTRLTVL.

This CDR3 is CASSTRQGANVLTF. The CDR3, as DNA: TGTGCCAGCAGCACACGACAGGGGGCCAACGTCCTGACTTTC. The J gene is TRBJ2-6, the V gene TRBV5-4, with D tentatively TRBD1 (5 bases). CDR1 and CDR2 (germline): SGHNT, YYREEE (reference sequence). The CDR3 is 14 amino acids. V was clipped by 4 bases and J by 4 bases, with 9 bases between them.

A single count supports this clone. Distinct nucleotide sequences in the sample also encode this CDR3. This sequence joins TRBV6-1 and TRBJ1-1; D gene unclear. CDR1 and CDR2 (germline): MNHNS, SASEGT. V gave up 7 bases and J gave up 1 base, with 7 bases separating them. CDR3 length equals 12 residues. CDR3 in DNA: TGTGCCAGCAATAGAGGGAACACTGAAGCTTTCTTT. This sequence encodes CASNRGNTEAFF.

The chain employs TRBV27 and TRBJ2-1; TRBD2 matches at 7 bases. The CDR3 is made up of 16 amino acids. V trimming: 5 bases; J trimming: 8 bases; junction bases outside the gene matches: 15. CDR1 and CDR2 from the germline V gene are MNHEY and SMNVEV (reference sequence). CDR3 residues: CASSPYGLDRGYEQFF. The CDR3 DNA reads TGTGCCAGCAGTCCTTACGGACTAGACAGAGGCTATGAGCAGTTCTTC.